These T cell receptor beta chains were read from a single sample in a study of T cell repertoires in cytomegalovirus infection. A single record per CDR3 protein comes from TCRdb applying MiXCR to the reads. The sample records fewer than 300,000 distinct CDR3 sequences, about 26% being singletons. Material for sequencing was PBMCs. The origin of the receptors is a human donor in good health (CMV status not recorded). Some clones in this sample may be carry-over from other donors' samples. The CDR3 runs from the conserved cysteine through the conserved F or W.

v_gene: TRBV7-3
j_gene: TRBJ2-5
CDR3aa: CASSQSGGETQYF

v_gene: TRBV20-1
j_gene: TRBJ2-6
CDR3aa: CSARPNSGANVLTF

v_gene: TRBV7-2
j_gene: TRBJ2-3
CDR3aa: CASSRRERGTDTQYF

v_gene: TRBV29-1
j_gene: TRBJ2-5
CDR3aa: CSVEDPSGVQETQYF

v_gene: TRBV5-1
j_gene: TRBJ2-3
CDR3aa: CASSLARGAGTDTQYF

v_gene: TRBV5-1
j_gene: TRBJ2-5
CDR3aa: CASSFLGALQETQYF

v_gene: TRBV6-5
j_gene: TRBJ1-3
CDR3aa: CASRRVSGNTIYF

v_gene: TRBV11-2
j_gene: TRBJ1-5
CDR3aa: CASSLVGTGRTSNQPQHF

v_gene: TRBV2
j_gene: TRBJ2-5
CDR3aa: CASGGQGALETQYF

v_gene: TRBV19
j_gene: TRBJ2-3
CDR3aa: CASTLGAGGTTDTQYF

v_gene: TRBV6-6
j_gene: TRBJ1-5
CDR3aa: CASMETGGVEQPQHF

v_gene: TRBV19
j_gene: TRBJ2-7
CDR3aa: CASSIVTGYEQYF

v_gene: TRBV7-3
j_gene: TRBJ2-1
CDR3aa: CASRRTGDLLSSYNEQFF

v_gene: TRBV4-2
j_gene: TRBJ2-2
CDR3aa: CASSQGLAGGTGELFF

v_gene: TRBV7-2
j_gene: TRBJ1-1
CDR3aa: CASSFGLRAEAFF

v_gene: TRBV2
j_gene: TRBJ2-1
CDR3aa: CAIGGSGGSWGQFF

v_gene: TRBV7-3
j_gene: TRBJ2-3
CDR3aa: CASSSDRGISDTQYF

v_gene: TRBV6-6
j_gene: TRBJ1-1
CDR3aa: CASSYSLQGMNTEAFF

v_gene: TRBV7-3
j_gene: TRBJ2-5
CDR3aa: CASSFGREETQYF

v_gene: TRBV7-9
j_gene: TRBJ1-4
CDR3aa: CAGGFNEKLFF

v_gene: TRBV12-3/TRBV12-4
j_gene: TRBJ1-5
CDR3aa: CASSWGRYQPQHF

v_gene: TRBV7-8
j_gene: TRBJ1-4
CDR3aa: CASSPGVPTNEKLFF

v_gene: TRBV7-2
j_gene: TRBJ2-5
CDR3aa: CASSLDRGQETQYF

v_gene: TRBV7-8
j_gene: TRBJ1-5
CDR3aa: CASSLEDPTWAQPQHF

v_gene: TRBV20-1
j_gene: TRBJ2-5
CDR3aa: CSARDNWGTETQYF

v_gene: TRBV6-2/TRBV6-3
j_gene: TRBJ2-1
CDR3aa: CASRSGPGNEQFF

v_gene: TRBV29-1
j_gene: TRBJ2-1
CDR3aa: CSVPASGRVSSYNEQFF

v_gene: TRBV19
j_gene: TRBJ2-5
CDR3aa: CASSIELGREETQYF

v_gene: TRBV12-3/TRBV12-4
j_gene: TRBJ2-1
CDR3aa: CASSMTGGGSSQFF

v_gene: TRBV5-1
j_gene: TRBJ1-1
CDR3aa: CASSLGVENTEAFF

v_gene: TRBV27
j_gene: TRBJ2-1
CDR3aa: CASSLIGASGRGYNEQFF

v_gene: TRBV5-5
j_gene: TRBJ2-2
CDR3aa: CASSSGPLTGELFF

v_gene: TRBV6-5
j_gene: TRBJ2-1
CDR3aa: CARGTGGNNEQFF

v_gene: TRBV20-1
j_gene: TRBJ2-3
CDR3aa: CSARVKGVLFTQYF